This T cell receptor beta chain was obtained from a study of T cells after yellow fever vaccination. General study points: Relatively few clonotypes were ones that appeared in both CD4 and CD8 compartments.

A universal primer site and UMIs were added as TCR cDNA was made by 5'RACE template switching. MiXCR, applied by TCRdb to the 5' RACE reads, yields one record per CDR3 protein. The table has around 320,000 distinct CDR3 sequences, over 3.5% seen once; the top ten hold less than 20%. CDR1 is SGHRS and CDR2 is YFSETQ in the germline V gene. The CDR3 length is 15 residues. Deletions cut 4 bases from V and 8 bases from J, with 18 bases between. This clonotype appeared many times. Its antigen is undetermined. J is TRBJ2-2 and V is TRBV5-1, with D possibly matching TRBD1 (6 bases). This sequence was found in a man in his late teens or twenties who received the YFV17D yellow fever vaccine. Sequencing was performed on PBMCs, taken 15 days after the yellow fever booster vaccination. The CDR3 DNA sequence: TGCGCCAGCAGCCCGGCCTCCAGGGGCCAGGGGGAGCTGTTTTTT. Its translation is CASSPASRGQGELFF.